This record concerns one T cell receptor (beta chain) sequence. What it binds is unknown. This specimen belongs to a study of cytomegalovirus exposure and HLA in healthy donors. Unmatched junction bases numbered 7, after V lost 5 bases and J lost 4 bases. The CDR3 sequence is 16 residues long. From germline, CDR1 is SGHTS and CDR2 YDEGEE. Study results and caveats: A reported reduction in N-insertions relative to the approximately 640-donor mean was seen in an Asian-associated ancestry cluster in a later analysis. For most TCR beta V segments, an earlier analysis put the productive rate at about 90% or about 30% of the time. A classifier reportedly called cytomegalovirus status with high sensitivity and specificity.

The PCR used 60 Vbeta and 13 Jbeta primers. Data came from immunoSEQ multiplex PCR; TCRdb stores just in-frame clones and leaves some out. This sample has some 61,000 clones, with around four fifths found just once. The V gene is TRBV5-8, the J gene TRBJ1-5, with 12 bases aligning to TRBD1. The specimen sequenced was PBMCs. The origin of this receptor is a human donor in good health. The CDR3 protein is CASRGTGGGENQPQHF. CDR3 nucleotides: TGTGCCAGCAGGGGGACAGGGGGCGGGGAGAATCAGCCCCAGCATTTT.